The source of this T cell receptor (beta chain) is a study of T cells after yellow fever vaccination. TCRdb re-analysed the 5' RACE reads in MiXCR, keeping a single row per CDR3 protein. The sample yields about 330,000 distinct CDR3 sequences, about 4% seen once. V shed 2 bases, J shed 6 bases, and the junction held 3 bases outside the gene matches. The germline V gene has CDR1 SGHDN and CDR2 FVKESK. This CDR3 contains 14 residues. In this sample, this clonotype turned up a few times. The TCR sequence derives from a man aged 18-30 years who received the YFV17D yellow fever vaccine. V usage is TRBV14 and J usage is TRBJ1-2; 10 bases are shared with TRBD1. The source material was PBMCs, sampled 5 days after the yellow fever booster vaccination. As DNA, the CDR3 is TGTGCCAGCAGCCAAACCGGGACAGGGGATGGCTACACCTTC. Protein sequence: CASSQTGTGDGYTF.